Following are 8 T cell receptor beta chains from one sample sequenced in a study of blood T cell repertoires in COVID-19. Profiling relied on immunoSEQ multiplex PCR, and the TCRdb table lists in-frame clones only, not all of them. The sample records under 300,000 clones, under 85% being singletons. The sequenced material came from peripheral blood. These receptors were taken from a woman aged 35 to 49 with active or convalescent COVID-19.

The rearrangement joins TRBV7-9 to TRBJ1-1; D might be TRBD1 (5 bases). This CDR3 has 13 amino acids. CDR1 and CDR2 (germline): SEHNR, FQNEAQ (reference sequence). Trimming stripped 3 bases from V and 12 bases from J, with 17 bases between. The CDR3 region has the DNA TGTGCCAGCAGCTTGGTTCCTGACAGCCCATCTTTCTTT. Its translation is CASSLVPDSPSFF.

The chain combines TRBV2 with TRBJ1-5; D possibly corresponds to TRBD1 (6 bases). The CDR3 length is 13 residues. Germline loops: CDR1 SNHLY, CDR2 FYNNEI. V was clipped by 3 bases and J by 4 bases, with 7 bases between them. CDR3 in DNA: TGTGCCAGCAGTGATGGACAGAATCAGCCCCAGCATTTT. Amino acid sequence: CASSDGQNQPQHF.

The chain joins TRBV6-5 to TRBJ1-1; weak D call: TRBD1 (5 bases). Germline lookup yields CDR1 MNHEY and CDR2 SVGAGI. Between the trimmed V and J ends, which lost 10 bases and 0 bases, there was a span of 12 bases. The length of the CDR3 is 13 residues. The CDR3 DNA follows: TGTGCCACAGAGACAGCACTGAACACTGAAGCTTTCTTT. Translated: CATETALNTEAFF.

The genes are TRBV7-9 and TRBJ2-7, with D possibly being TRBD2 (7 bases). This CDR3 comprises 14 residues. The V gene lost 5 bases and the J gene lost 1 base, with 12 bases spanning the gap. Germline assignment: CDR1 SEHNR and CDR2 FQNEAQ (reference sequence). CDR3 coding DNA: TGTGCCAGCAGCGACGGGGGGCTGTCCTACGAGCAGTACTTC. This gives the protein CASSDGGLSYEQYF.

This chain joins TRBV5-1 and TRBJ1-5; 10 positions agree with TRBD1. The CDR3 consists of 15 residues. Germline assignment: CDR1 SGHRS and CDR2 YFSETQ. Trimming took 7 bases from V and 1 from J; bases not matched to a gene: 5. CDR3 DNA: TGCGCCAGCGGGACAGGGGTGGAGAGCAATCAGCCCCAGCATTTT. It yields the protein CASGTGVESNQPQHF.

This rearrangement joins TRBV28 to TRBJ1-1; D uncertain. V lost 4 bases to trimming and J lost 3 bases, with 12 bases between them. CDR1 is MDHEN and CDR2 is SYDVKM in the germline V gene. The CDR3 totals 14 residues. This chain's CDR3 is CASSWVRGDTEAFF. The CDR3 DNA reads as TGTGCCAGCAGTTGGGTCCGTGGAGACACTGAAGCTTTCTTT.

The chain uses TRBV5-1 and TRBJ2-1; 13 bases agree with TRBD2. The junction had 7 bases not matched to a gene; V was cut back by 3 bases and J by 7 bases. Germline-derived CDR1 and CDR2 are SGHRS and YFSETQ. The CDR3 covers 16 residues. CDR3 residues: CASSSRLAGGENEQFF. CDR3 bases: TGCGCCAGCAGCTCAAGACTAGCGGGGGGCGAGAATGAGCAGTTCTTC.

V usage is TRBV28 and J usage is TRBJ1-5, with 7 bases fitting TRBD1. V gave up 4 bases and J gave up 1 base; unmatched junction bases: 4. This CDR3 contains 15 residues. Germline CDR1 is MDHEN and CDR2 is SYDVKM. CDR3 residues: CASSSDRLSNQPQHF. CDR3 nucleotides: TGTGCCAGCAGTTCGGACAGGTTGAGCAATCAGCCCCAGCATTTT.